A selection of T cell receptor beta chains follows, all from one sample in a study of Ad26.COV2.S vaccination and SARS-CoV-2 variants. Sequencing used immunoSEQ multiplex PCR; TCRdb keeps in-frame clones, though not all of them. Of 400,000 to 500,000 clones detected, more than 75% appear once; the ten largest clones hold less than 4%. The source was peripheral blood, collected in a trial of Ad26.COV2.S vaccine versus placebo. The receptors come from a person between 18 and 65 years old who received the Ad26.COV2.S COVID-19 vaccine or a placebo. Both conserved end residues are part of each CDR3. D genes are given only for firm matches. Rows give clone size only sometimes, using once, few, many, or a class for an expanded clone.

clone_size: NA
v_call: TRBV5-6
d_call: TRBD1
j_call: TRBJ2-7
cdr3_aa: CASSLVGQIPVYEQYF
cdr3_nt: TGTGCCAGCAGCTTGGTGGGACAGATCCCTGTGTACGAGCAGTACTTC

clone_size: NA
v_call: TRBV4-3
d_call: NA
j_call: TRBJ1-3
cdr3_aa: CASSQDWGSGNTIYF
cdr3_nt: TGCGCCAGCAGCCAAGACTGGGGTTCTGGAAACACCATATATTTT

clone_size: few
v_call: TRBV6-5
d_call: NA
j_call: TRBJ1-2
cdr3_aa: CASSYTTGTGYGYTF
cdr3_nt: TGTGCCAGCAGTTACACTACAGGGACGGGCTATGGCTACACCTTC

clone_size: NA
v_call: TRBV12-3/TRBV12-4
d_call: NA
j_call: TRBJ2-2
cdr3_aa: CASSPGYTGELFF
cdr3_nt: TGTGCCAGCAGCCCAGGGTACACCGGGGAGCTGTTTTTT

clone_size: once
v_call: TRBV30
d_call: NA
j_call: TRBJ1-4
cdr3_aa: CAWSVDGGTNEKLFF
cdr3_nt: TGTGCCTGGAGTGTGGACGGCGGAACTAATGAAAAACTGTTTTTT

clone_size: NA
v_call: TRBV9
d_call: NA
j_call: TRBJ2-5
cdr3_aa: CASSVAWKSVYQETQYF
cdr3_nt: TGTGCCAGCAGCGTAGCTTGGAAGAGCGTGTACCAAGAGACCCAGTACTTC

clone_size: NA
v_call: TRBV5-1
d_call: TRBD2
j_call: TRBJ2-5
cdr3_aa: CASSFRSRGGQETQYF
cdr3_nt: TGCGCCAGCAGCTTCCGAAGTCGGGGGGGCCAAGAGACCCAGTACTTC

clone_size: NA
v_call: TRBV19
d_call: NA
j_call: TRBJ2-5
cdr3_aa: CASSAGVRMGETQYF
cdr3_nt: TGTGCCAGTAGTGCCGGGGTGAGGATGGGAGAGACCCAGTACTTC

clone_size: NA
v_call: TRBV30
d_call: NA
j_call: TRBJ1-2
cdr3_aa: CAWRSGWGIYTF
cdr3_nt: TGTGCCTGGAGGTCAGGGTGGGGGATCTACACCTTC

clone_size: NA
v_call: TRBV7-8
d_call: NA
j_call: TRBJ2-7
cdr3_aa: CASSPFSYEQYF
cdr3_nt: TGTGCCAGCAGCCCCTTCTCGTACGAGCAGTACTTC

clone_size: NA
v_call: TRBV7-2
d_call: NA
j_call: TRBJ1-5
cdr3_aa: CASSLEGRGPQHF
cdr3_nt: TGTGCCAGCAGCTTAGAGGGGAGGGGGCCCCAGCATTTT

clone_size: NA
v_call: TRBV5-1
d_call: NA
j_call: TRBJ2-2
cdr3_aa: CASSLAGNTGELFF
cdr3_nt: TGCGCCAGCAGCTTGGCCGGGAATACCGGGGAGCTGTTTTTT

clone_size: once
v_call: TRBV30
d_call: NA
j_call: TRBJ1-1
cdr3_aa: CAWSWQGTEAFF
cdr3_nt: TGTGCCTGGAGCTGGCAGGGGACTGAAGCTTTCTTT

clone_size: NA
v_call: TRBV11-2
d_call: NA
j_call: TRBJ2-7
cdr3_aa: CASSLFGGIDEQYF
cdr3_nt: TGTGCCAGCAGCTTATTTGGAGGGATAGACGAGCAGTACTTC

clone_size: NA
v_call: TRBV6-2/TRBV6-3
d_call: NA
j_call: TRBJ1-2
cdr3_aa: CASSPPQRDTYGYTF
cdr3_nt: TGTGCCAGCAGTCCCCCCCAGAGGGACACCTATGGCTACACCTTC

clone_size: NA
v_call: TRBV5-5
d_call: NA
j_call: TRBJ2-2
cdr3_aa: CASSFWGIGELFF
cdr3_nt: TGTGCCAGCAGCTTCTGGGGGATCGGGGAGCTGTTTTTT

clone_size: NA
v_call: TRBV7-9
d_call: NA
j_call: TRBJ2-3
cdr3_aa: CASRWQTTGTDTQYF
cdr3_nt: TGTGCCAGCAGATGGCAGACAACTGGCACAGATACGCAGTATTTT

clone_size: NA
v_call: TRBV6-2/TRBV6-3
d_call: NA
j_call: TRBJ1-2
cdr3_aa: CASSYSKSDYGYTF
cdr3_nt: TGTGCCAGCAGTTACTCGAAGTCAGACTATGGCTACACCTTC

clone_size: NA
v_call: TRBV6-5
d_call: TRBD1
j_call: TRBJ1-1
cdr3_aa: CASSYSTGDTEAFF
cdr3_nt: TGTGCCAGCAGTTACTCGACAGGGGACACTGAAGCTTTCTTT

clone_size: NA
v_call: TRBV27
d_call: TRBD1
j_call: TRBJ2-2
cdr3_aa: CASSLTRTGLTGELFF
cdr3_nt: TGTGCCAGCAGTTTAACCCGGACAGGGCTAACCGGGGAGCTGTTTTTT

clone_size: NA
v_call: TRBV7-6
d_call: NA
j_call: TRBJ2-2
cdr3_aa: CASSLVAATGELFF
cdr3_nt: TGTGCCAGCAGCTTAGTAGCGGCTACCGGGGAGCTGTTTTTT

clone_size: NA
v_call: TRBV19
d_call: NA
j_call: TRBJ1-1
cdr3_aa: CASSNRVLNTEAFF
cdr3_nt: TGTGCCAGTAGCAACAGGGTTTTGAACACTGAAGCTTTCTTT